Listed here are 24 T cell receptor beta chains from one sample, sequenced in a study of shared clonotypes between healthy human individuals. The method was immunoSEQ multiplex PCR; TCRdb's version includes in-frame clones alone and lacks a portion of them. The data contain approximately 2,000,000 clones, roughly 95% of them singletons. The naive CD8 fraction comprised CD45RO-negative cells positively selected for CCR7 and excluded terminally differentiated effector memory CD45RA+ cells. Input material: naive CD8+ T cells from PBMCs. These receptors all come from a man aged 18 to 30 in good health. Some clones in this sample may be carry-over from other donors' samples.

CDR3: CASSVGQGAYEQYF. CDR3 DNA sequence: TGTGCCAGCAGCGTGGGACAGGGGGCTTACGAGCAGTACTTC. V and J are TRBV11-2 and TRBJ2-7, with 12 bases lining up with TRBD1. The trim removed 5 bases at V and 4 bases at J, leaving 3 bases unmatched. Germline assignment: CDR1 SGHAT and CDR2 FQNNGV. The CDR3 is 14 residues long.

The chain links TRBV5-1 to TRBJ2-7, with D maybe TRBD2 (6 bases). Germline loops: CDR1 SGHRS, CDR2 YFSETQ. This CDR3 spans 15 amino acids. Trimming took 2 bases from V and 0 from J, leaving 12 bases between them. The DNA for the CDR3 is TGCGCCAGCAGCTTTGTGCGGGACGGCTCCTACGAGCAGTACTTC. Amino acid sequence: CASSFVRDGSYEQYF. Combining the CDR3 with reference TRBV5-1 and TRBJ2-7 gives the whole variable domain KAGVTQTPRYLIKTRGQQVTLSCSPISGHRSVSWYQQTPGQGLQFLFEYFSETQRNKGNFPGRFSGRQFSNSRSEMNVSTLELGDSALYLCASSFVRDGSYEQYFGPGTRLTVT.

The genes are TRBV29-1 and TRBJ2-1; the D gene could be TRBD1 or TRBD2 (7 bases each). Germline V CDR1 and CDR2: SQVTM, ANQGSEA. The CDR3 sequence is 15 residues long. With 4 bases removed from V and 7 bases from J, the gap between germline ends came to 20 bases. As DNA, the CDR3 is TGCAGCGTTGTTCGGGGGGACAGCCACGATAATGAGCAGTTCTTC. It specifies CSVVRGDSHDNEQFF.

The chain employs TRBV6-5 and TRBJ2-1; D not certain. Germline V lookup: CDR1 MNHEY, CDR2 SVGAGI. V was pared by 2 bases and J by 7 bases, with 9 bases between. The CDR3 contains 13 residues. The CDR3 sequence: CASSYGETNEQFF. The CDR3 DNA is TGTGCCAGCAGTTACGGGGAAACTAATGAGCAGTTCTTC.

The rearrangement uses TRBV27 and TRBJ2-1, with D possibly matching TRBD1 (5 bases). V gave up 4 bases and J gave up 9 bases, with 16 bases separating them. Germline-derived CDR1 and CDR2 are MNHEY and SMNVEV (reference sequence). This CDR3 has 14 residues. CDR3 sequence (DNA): TGTGCCAGCAGTTGGGCAGGGTCCGTCGGTGAGCAGTTCTTC. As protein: CASSWAGSVGEQFF.

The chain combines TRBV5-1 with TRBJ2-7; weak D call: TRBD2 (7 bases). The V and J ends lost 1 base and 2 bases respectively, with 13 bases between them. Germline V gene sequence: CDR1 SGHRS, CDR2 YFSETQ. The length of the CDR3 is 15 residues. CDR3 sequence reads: CASSLIGGATYEQYF. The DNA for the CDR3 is TGCGCCAGCAGCTTGATTGGGGGGGCCACCTACGAGCAGTACTTC.

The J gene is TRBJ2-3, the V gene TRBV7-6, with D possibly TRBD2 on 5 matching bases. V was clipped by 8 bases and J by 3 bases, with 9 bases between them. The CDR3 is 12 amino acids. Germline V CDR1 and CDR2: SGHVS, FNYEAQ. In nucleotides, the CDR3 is TGTGCCAGCGGGAGCGCGACAGATACGCAGTATTTT. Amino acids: CASGSATDTQYF.

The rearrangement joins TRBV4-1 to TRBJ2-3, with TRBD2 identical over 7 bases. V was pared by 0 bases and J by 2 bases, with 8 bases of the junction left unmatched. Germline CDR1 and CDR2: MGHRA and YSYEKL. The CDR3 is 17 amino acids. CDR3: CASSQERLAEDTDTQYF. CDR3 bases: TGCGCCAGCAGCCAAGAGAGGCTAGCGGAGGACACAGATACGCAGTATTTT.

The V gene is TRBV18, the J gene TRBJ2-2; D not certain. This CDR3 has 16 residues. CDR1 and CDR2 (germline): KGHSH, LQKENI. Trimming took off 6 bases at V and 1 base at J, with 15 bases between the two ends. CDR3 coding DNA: TGTGCCAGCTCGCTACCGGGTCCGAGGAACACCGGGGAGCTGTTTTTT. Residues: CASSLPGPRNTGELFF.

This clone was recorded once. The DNA for the CDR3 is TGCGCCAGCAGCTTGGGGGCGGGTGTTTACAATGAGCAGTTCTTC. It encodes CASSLGAGVYNEQFF. V and J are TRBV5-1 and TRBJ2-1, with D possibly TRBD2 on 5 matching bases. The CDR3 extends over 15 amino acids. Trimming cost V 0 bases and J 4 bases, with 11 bases left between them. Germline V lookup: CDR1 SGHRS, CDR2 YFSETQ.

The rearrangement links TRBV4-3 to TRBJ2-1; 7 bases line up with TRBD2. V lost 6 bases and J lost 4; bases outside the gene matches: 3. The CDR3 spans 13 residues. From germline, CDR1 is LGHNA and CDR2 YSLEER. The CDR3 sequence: CASRGRGYNEQFF. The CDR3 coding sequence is TGCGCCAGCAGGGGGCGGGGGTACAATGAGCAGTTCTTC.

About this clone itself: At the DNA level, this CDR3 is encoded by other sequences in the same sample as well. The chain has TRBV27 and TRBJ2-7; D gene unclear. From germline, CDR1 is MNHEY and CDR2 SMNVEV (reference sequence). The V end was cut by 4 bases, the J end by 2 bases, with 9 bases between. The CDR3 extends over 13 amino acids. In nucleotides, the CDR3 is TGTGCCAGCAGTTATGGCCAGACCTACGAGCAGTACTTC. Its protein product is CASSYGQTYEQYF.

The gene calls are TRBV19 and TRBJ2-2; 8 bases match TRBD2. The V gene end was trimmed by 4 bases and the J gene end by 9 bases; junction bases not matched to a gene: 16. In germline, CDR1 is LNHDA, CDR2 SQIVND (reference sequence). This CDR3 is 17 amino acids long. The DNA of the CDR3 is TGTGCCAGTAGTACTCCGGGACTAGTCCTAGTTGGTAGGGAGCTGTTTTTT. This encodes CASSTPGLVLVGRELFF.

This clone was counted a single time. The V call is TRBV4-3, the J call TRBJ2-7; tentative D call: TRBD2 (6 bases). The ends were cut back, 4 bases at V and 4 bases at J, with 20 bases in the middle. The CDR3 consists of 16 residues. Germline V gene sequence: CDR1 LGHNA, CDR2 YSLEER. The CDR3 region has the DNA TGCGCCAGCAGCCGATCGGGGGTGCGCACTCCATACGAGCAGTACTTC. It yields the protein CASSRSGVRTPYEQYF.

CDR3 loop: CASSLLGESQEDGYTF. The CDR3, as DNA: TGTGCCAGCAGCTTACTAGGCGAGTCCCAGGAGGATGGCTACACCTTC. The rearrangement links TRBV7-9 to TRBJ1-2; no clear D. CDR1 and CDR2 from the germline V gene are SEHNR and FQNEAQ (reference sequence). This CDR3 contains 16 residues. The V gene lost 2 bases and the J gene lost 6 bases, with 19 bases spanning the gap.

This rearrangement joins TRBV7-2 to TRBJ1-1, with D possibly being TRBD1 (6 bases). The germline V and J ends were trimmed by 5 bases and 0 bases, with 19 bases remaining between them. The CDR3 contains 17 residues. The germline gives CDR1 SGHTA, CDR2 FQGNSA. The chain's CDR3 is CASSPQGWGAMNTEAFF. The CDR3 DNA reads TGTGCCAGCAGCCCACAGGGATGGGGGGCCATGAACACTGAAGCTTTCTTT.

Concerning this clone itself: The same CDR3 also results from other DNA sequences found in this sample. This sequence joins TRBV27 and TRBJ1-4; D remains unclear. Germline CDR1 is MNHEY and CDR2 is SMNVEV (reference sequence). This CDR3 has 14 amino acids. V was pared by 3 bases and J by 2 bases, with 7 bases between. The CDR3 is CASSFGGTNEKLFF. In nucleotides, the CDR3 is TGTGCCAGCAGTTTTGGCGGCACTAATGAAAAACTGTTTTTT.

CDR3 DNA: TGCGCCAGCAGCCAAGATTTTTGGCAGGCCTACGAGCAGTACTTC. Its translation is CASSQDFWQAYEQYF. This sequence joins TRBV4-1 and TRBJ2-7, with D hard to call. CDR1 is MGHRA, CDR2 YSYEKL, per germline. The CDR3 is 15 amino acids. The V gene lost 0 bases and the J gene lost 2 bases, with 11 bases spanning the gap.

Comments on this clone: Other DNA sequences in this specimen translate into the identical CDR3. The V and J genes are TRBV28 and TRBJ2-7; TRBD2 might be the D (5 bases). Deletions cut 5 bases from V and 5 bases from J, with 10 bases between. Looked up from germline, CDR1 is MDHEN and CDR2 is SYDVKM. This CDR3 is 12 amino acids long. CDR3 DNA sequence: TGTGCCAGCAGTCCACCCGGGGACGAGCAGTACTTC. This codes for CASSPPGDEQYF.

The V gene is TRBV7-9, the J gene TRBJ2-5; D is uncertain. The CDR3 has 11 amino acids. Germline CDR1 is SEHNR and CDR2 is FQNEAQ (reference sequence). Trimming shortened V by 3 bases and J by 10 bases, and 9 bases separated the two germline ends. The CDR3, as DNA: TGTGCCAGCAGCTTGGGAACGGTCCAGTACTTC. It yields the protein CASSLGTVQYF.

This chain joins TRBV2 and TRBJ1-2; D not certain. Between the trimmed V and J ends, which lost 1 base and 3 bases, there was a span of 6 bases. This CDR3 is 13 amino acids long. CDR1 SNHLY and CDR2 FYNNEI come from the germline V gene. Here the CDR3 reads CASSEVRYYGYTF. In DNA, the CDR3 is TGTGCCAGCAGTGAAGTCAGATACTATGGCTACACCTTC.

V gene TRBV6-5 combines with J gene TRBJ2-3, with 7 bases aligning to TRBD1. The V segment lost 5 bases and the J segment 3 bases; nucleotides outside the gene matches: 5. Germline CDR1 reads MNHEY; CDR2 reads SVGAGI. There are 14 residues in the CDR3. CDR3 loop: CASSPTGWTDTQYF. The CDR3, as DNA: TGTGCCAGCAGTCCGACAGGGTGGACAGATACGCAGTATTTT.

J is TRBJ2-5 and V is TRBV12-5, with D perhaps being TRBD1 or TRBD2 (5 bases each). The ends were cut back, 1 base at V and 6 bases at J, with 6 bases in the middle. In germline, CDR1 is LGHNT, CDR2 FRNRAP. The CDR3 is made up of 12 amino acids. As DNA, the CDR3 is TGTGCTAGTGGTTTGGGGGGGAAGACCCAGTACTTC. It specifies CASGLGGKTQYF.

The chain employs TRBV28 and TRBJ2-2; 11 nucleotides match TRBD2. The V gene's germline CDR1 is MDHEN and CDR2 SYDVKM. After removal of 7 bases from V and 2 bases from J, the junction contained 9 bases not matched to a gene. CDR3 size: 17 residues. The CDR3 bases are TGTGCCAGCACCCTAATTCTAGCGGGAGGAAACACCGGGGAGCTGTTTTTT. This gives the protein CASTLILAGGNTGELFF. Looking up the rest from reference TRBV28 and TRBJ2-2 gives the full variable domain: DVKVTQSSRYLVKRTGEKVFLECVQDMDHENMFWYRQDPGLGLRLIYFSYDVKMKEKGDIPEGYSVSREKKERFSLILESASTNQTSMYLCASTLILAGGNTGELFFGEGSRLTVL.